This T cell receptor (beta chain) was sequenced during a study of cytomegalovirus exposure and HLA in healthy donors. Study-wide results and limits: The study labeled 180 or so TCR beta chains cytomegalovirus-associated.

V lost 4 bases and J lost 3, with 13 bases in between. The V gene's germline CDR1 is MNHNS and CDR2 SASEGT. The CDR3 length is 15 residues. This clone was recorded only once. Its antigen is still unknown. This table comes from immunoSEQ multiplex PCR, and its TCRdb copy is limited to in-frame clones, with some not included. The table records roughly 56,000 clones, around 94% of them present only once. The chain is built from TRBV6-1 and TRBJ1-5, with D perhaps matching TRBD1 (5 bases). The material sequenced was PBMCs. This receptor was taken from a young man in good health and CMV-seronegative. The CDR3 nucleotides are TGTGCCAGCAGTGTTTACAGGATCCACAATCAGCCCCAGCATTTT. Its protein is CASSVYRIHNQPQHF.